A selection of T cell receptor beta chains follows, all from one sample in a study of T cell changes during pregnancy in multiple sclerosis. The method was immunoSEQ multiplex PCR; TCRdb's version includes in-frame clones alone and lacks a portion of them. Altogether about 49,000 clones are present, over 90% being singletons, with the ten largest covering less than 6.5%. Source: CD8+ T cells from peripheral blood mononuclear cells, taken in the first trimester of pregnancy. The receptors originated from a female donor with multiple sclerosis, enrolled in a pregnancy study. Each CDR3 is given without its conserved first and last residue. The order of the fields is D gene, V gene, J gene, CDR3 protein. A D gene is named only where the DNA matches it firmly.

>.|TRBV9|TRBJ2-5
ASSVEAGEETQY
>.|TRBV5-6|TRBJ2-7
ASSLGQGVIEQY
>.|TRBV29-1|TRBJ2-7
SVEGIGTYEQY
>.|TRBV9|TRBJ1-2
ASSVDRDNANYGYT
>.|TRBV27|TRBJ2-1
ASSQDGSSYNEQF
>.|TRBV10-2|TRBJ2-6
ASTPGVGANVLT
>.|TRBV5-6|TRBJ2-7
ASSPDGVVASYEQY
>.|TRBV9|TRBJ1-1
ASSVVPGGAPEAF
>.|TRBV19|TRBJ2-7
ASSGLGFYEQY
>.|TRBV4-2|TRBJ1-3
ASSQEGWGGAGNTIY
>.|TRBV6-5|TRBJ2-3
ASGGTSTDTQY
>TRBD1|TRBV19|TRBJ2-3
ASTLGQGHTDTQY
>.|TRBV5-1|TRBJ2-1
ASSLYYQNDNEQF
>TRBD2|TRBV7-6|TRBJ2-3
ASSLAAGGSTDTQY
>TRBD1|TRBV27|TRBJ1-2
ASSLSGGQGIYGYT
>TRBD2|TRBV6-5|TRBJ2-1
ASSYGGGRVQF
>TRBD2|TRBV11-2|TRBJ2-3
ASRKTSGGLTDTQY
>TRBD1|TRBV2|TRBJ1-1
ASQGEEGDAF
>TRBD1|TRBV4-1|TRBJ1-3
ASSHLYRGGNTIY
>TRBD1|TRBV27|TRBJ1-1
ASSQGDSGREAF
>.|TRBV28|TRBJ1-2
ASSNRGINNNYGYT
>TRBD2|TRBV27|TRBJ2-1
ASSLRAGLAGHNEQF
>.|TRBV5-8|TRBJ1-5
ASSLGSGFGQPQH
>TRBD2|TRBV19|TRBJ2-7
ASSITVSGSYEQY
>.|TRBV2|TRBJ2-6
ASRDISSGANVLT